The 11 T cell receptor beta chains below come from one sample, sequenced in a study of blood T cells in healthy people across ages. Combining a sample-barcoded 5' primer with a J-beta primer mix, a second PCR ran for 7 to 11 cycles. TCRdb independently ran MiXCR on the 5' RACE reads; one entry per CDR3 protein. The table lists about 830,000 distinct CDR3 sequences, roughly 60% of them singletons, with roughly 22% in the top ten. Sequencing was carried out using blood. The source is a man aged 25-45 years in good health.

The chain employs TRBV7-2 and TRBJ2-5; D is unclear. With 0 bases removed from V and 0 bases from J, the gap between germline ends came to 8 bases. This CDR3 has 15 residues. CDR1 is SGHTA, CDR2 FQGNSA, per germline. CDR3 sequence (DNA): TGTGCCAGCAGCTTAGCGGAATCCCACCAAGAGACCCAGTACTTC. Translation: CASSLAESHQETQYF.

V is TRBV29-1 and J is TRBJ2-1; 8 nucleotides line up with TRBD2. The germline gives CDR1 SQVTM, CDR2 ANQGSEA. Trimming cost V 5 bases and J 3 bases; bases outside gene matches: 6. The CDR3 is made up of 14 amino acids. In DNA form, the CDR3 reads TGCAGCGTTCAAAGCGGGGGTTACTACAATGAGCAGTTCTTC. Translating it yields CSVQSGGYYNEQFF.

Points on this clonotype: A much bigger clone sits one base away, suggesting this may be a read error. The rearrangement uses TRBV9 and TRBJ1-4; D possibly corresponds to TRBD1 (5 bases). The CDR3 is 15 amino acids. Looked up from germline, CDR1 is SGDLS and CDR2 is YYNGEE. CDR3 in DNA: TGTACCAGCAGCCAAGGCTTAGGGGAGGGGGAAAAACTGTTTTTT. Amino acids: CTSSQGLGEGEKLFF.

The rearrangement links TRBV15 to TRBJ2-7, with D tentatively TRBD2 (6 bases). V lost 6 bases to trimming and J lost 0 bases, with 12 bases between them. Germline V gene sequence: CDR1 LNHNV, CDR2 YYDKDF (reference sequence). The CDR3 runs to 14 residues. CDR3 sequence reads: CATRSTSLSYEQYF. The CDR3 DNA reads TGTGCCACCAGGTCTACTAGCCTCTCCTACGAGCAGTACTTC.

The sample holds a few counts of this clonotype. Possible read error: a much larger clone is one base away. The chain carries TRBV7-8 and TRBJ2-1, with TRBD2 matching over 7 bases. Judging by the DNA end, TRBJ2-7 fits better; the J call may be wrong. The CDR3 totals 16 residues. CDR1 and CDR2 from the germline V gene are SGHVS and FQNEAQ. In DNA, the CDR3 is TGTGCCAGCAGCTTGAATAGCGGGTCCTCCTACAATGAGCAGTACTTC. Translating it yields CASSLNSGSSYNEQYF.

The chain combines TRBV20-1 with TRBJ2-5; the match to TRBD1 covers 12 bases. Germline trimming cut 3 bases from V and 11 bases from J; bases unmatched to any gene: 7. Germline V gene lookup returns CDR1 DFQATT and CDR2 SNEGSKA (reference sequence). This CDR3 is 13 amino acids long. The CDR3 loop is CSASAGQGAVQYF. CDR3 coding DNA: TGCAGTGCTAGTGCGGGACAGGGGGCTGTGCAGTACTTC.

The chain recombines TRBV20-1 with TRBJ2-7, with D uncertain. Germline V gene data show CDR1 as DFQATT and CDR2 as SNEGSKA (reference sequence). V gave up 2 bases and J gave up 0 bases, with 8 bases separating them. This CDR3 is 13 amino acids long. CDR3: CSARKGSSYEQYF. CDR3 nucleotide sequence: TGCAGTGCTAGAAAGGGCAGCTCCTACGAGCAGTACTTC.

This chain links TRBV11-2 with TRBJ2-7; 10 bases match TRBD2. The J segment lost 0 bases and the V segment lost 5 bases, leaving 7 bases of the junction unmatched. Germline CDR1 and CDR2: SGHAT and FQNNGV. The CDR3 totals 16 residues. CDR3 nucleotide sequence: TGTGCCAGCAGCCGAAGACTAGCGGGCATCTCCTACGAGCAGTACTTC. Protein product: CASSRRLAGISYEQYF.

The V gene is TRBV7-2, the J gene TRBJ1-1; no firm D call. CDR3 length equals 12 residues. Germline CDR1 and CDR2: SGHTA and FQGNSA. The V end was cut by 5 bases, the J end by 6 bases, with 10 bases between. The CDR3 region has the DNA TGTGCCAGCAGCCAAAGTCTCGCTGAAGCTTTCTTT. Translation gives CASSQSLAEAFF.

This chain joins TRBV25-1 and TRBJ2-7; D may be TRBD1 (5 bases). Germline V gives CDR1 MGHDK, CDR2 SYGVNS. The length of the CDR3 is 16 residues. The germline V and J ends were trimmed by 4 bases and 0 bases, with 16 bases remaining between them. CDR3 in amino acids: CASSGRTTYNSYEQYF. Written as DNA, the CDR3 is TGTGCCAGCAGTGGACGGACAACATATAACTCCTACGAGCAGTACTTC.

The chain uses TRBV28 and TRBJ2-5; 10 nucleotides match TRBD2. The V gene end was trimmed by 7 bases and the J gene end by 9 bases; junction bases not matched to a gene: 14. Germline V gene sequence: CDR1 MDHEN, CDR2 SYDVKM. The CDR3 is 15 amino acids. As DNA, the CDR3 is TGTGCCAGCACCTGGACTAGCGGTCCCAAGAGGGCCCAGTACTTC. It translates to CASTWTSGPKRAQYF.